The 14 T cell receptor beta chains below come from one sample, sequenced in a study of graft-versus-host responses after intestinal transplantation. Assay: immunoSEQ multiplex PCR; the TCRdb copy retains only in-frame clones and omits some. Of about 96,000 clones in the sample, around nine tenths were seen once. The antigens for these receptors are not known. Sample: unstimulated CD4+ T cells sorted from spleen or lymph node cells, taken before intestinal transplant. The receptors come from a human donor who received an intestinal transplant.

V and J are TRBV4-1 and TRBJ1-1; the match to TRBD1 covers 9 bases. The CDR3 extends over 17 amino acids. V trimming: 1 base; J trimming: 5 bases; junction bases outside the gene matches: 11. CDR1 MGHRA and CDR2 YSYEKL come from the germline V gene. The DNA for the CDR3 is TGCGCCAGCAGCCAAGGTACCGGGGACAGGGTAGGGACTGAAGCTTTCTTT. Translating it yields CASSQGTGDRVGTEAFF.

The gene calls are TRBV5-1 and TRBJ1-1; D gene uncertain. The CDR3 consists of 13 residues. Germline V gene sequence: CDR1 SGHRS, CDR2 YFSETQ. Trimming stripped 2 bases from V and 3 bases from J, with 8 bases between. The CDR3, as DNA: TGCGCCAGCAGCTTCAATTCGGACACTGAAGCTTTCTTT. It codes for CASSFNSDTEAFF.

The V call is TRBV11-3, the J call TRBJ2-3; 7 nucleotides agree with TRBD1. J was trimmed by 1 base and V by 4 bases; bases with no gene match: 8. Germline V gene data show CDR1 as SGHNT and CDR2 as YENEEA. There are 16 residues in the CDR3. The DNA of the CDR3 is TGTGCCAGCAGCTATGGGACAGTCTATGGCACAGATACGCAGTATTTT. It codes for CASSYGTVYGTDTQYF.

V gene TRBV4-3 combines with J gene TRBJ1-2, with 10 bases matching TRBD1. Looked up from germline, CDR1 is LGHNA and CDR2 is YSLEER. The CDR3 covers 13 residues. The V gene end was trimmed by 1 base and the J gene end by 11 bases; junction bases not matched to a gene: 4. The CDR3: CASSQGQGARYTF. DNA for the CDR3: TGCGCCAGCAGCCAAGGACAGGGGGCGAGGTACACCTTC.

As DNA, the CDR3 is TGCGCCAGCAGCCAAGACGTCCCTAGCGGGGGGGTGGATGAGCAGTTCTTC. This codes for CASSQDVPSGGVDEQFF. The rearrangement links TRBV4-3 to TRBJ2-1; 12 bases are shared with TRBD2. Looked up from germline, CDR1 is LGHNA and CDR2 is YSLEER. The CDR3 is 17 amino acids. The V segment lost 0 bases and the J segment 8 bases; nucleotides outside the gene matches: 8.

J is TRBJ2-5 and V is TRBV27, with D perhaps TRBD1 (6 bases). Trimming took off 5 bases at V and 1 base at J, with 14 bases between the two ends. This CDR3 has 15 amino acids. The germline CDR1 and CDR2 sequences are MNHEY and SMNVEV (reference sequence). The CDR3 protein is CASSPYRQVQETQYF. In DNA, the CDR3 is TGTGCCAGCAGTCCCTACCGACAGGTCCAAGAGACCCAGTACTTC.

The gene calls are TRBV12-5 and TRBJ2-1; 7 nucleotides agree with TRBD1. The germline CDR1 and CDR2 sequences are LGHNT and FRNRAP. This CDR3 is built from 15 residues. V was pared by 5 bases and J by 10 bases, with 14 bases of the junction left unmatched. The DNA for the CDR3 is TGTGCTAGTGGTCCCCACAGGGACAGAAGGCGCGAGCAGTTCTTC. Residues: CASGPHRDRRREQFF.

V usage is TRBV7-2 and J usage is TRBJ2-3, with TRBD2 matching over 7 bases. V gave up 2 bases and J gave up 2 bases; unmatched junction bases: 16. Per germline, CDR1 SGHTA and CDR2 FQGNSA. The CDR3 loop spans 19 amino acids. Written as DNA, the CDR3 is TGTGCCAGCAGCTTAAGGGGCGCCCGGGCTAGCGGCAACACAGATACGCAGTATTTT. Encoded protein: CASSLRGARASGNTDTQYF.

The rearrangement links TRBV6-1 to TRBJ2-1; 8 nucleotides align to TRBD2. Per the germline V gene, CDR1 is MNHNS and CDR2 is SASEGT. This CDR3 has 16 amino acids. Losses at the gene ends were 1 base for V and 7 bases for J; bases not matched to a gene: 9. CDR3 sequence reads: CASSEVLSGGINEQFF. In DNA, the CDR3 is TGTGCCAGCAGTGAAGTGTTAAGCGGGGGCATTAATGAGCAGTTCTTC.

This clone is a singleton in its sample. The rearrangement joins TRBV6-5 to TRBJ2-1, with 7 bases that match TRBD2. The CDR3 runs to 15 residues. The ends lost 2 bases at V and 9 bases at J; junction bases unmatched: 10. Germline-derived CDR1 and CDR2 are MNHEY and SVGAGI. The chain's CDR3 is CASSYPGTTPPEQFF. In nucleotides, the CDR3 is TGTGCCAGCAGTTACCCCGGGACTACTCCTCCTGAGCAGTTCTTC.

This chain links TRBV9 with TRBJ1-3; D is ambiguous. Germline V gene sequence: CDR1 SGDLS, CDR2 YYNGEE. The CDR3 loop spans 14 amino acids. Trimming took off 4 bases at V and 0 bases at J, with 8 bases between the two ends. The CDR3 reads CASSRRSSGNTIYF. CDR3 nucleotide sequence: TGTGCCAGCAGCCGACGGAGCTCTGGAAACACCATATATTTT.

This chain connects TRBV6-4 to TRBJ2-1; 8 bases agree with TRBD1. With V trimmed by 1 base and J by 6 bases, 8 bases remained unmatched. CDR1 and CDR2 (germline): MRHNA, SNTAGT. CDR3 length equals 16 residues. CDR3 loop: CASSDFGQGFFNEQFF. The CDR3 DNA is TGTGCCAGCAGTGACTTCGGACAGGGTTTTTTCAATGAGCAGTTCTTC.

The CDR3: CASSLAPTSSYNEQFF. The DNA for the CDR3 is TGTGCCAGCAGCTTGGCTCCAACTAGCTCCTACAATGAGCAGTTCTTC. The chain carries TRBV5-6 and TRBJ2-1; D may be TRBD2 (5 bases). V was clipped by 0 bases and J by 0 bases, with 10 bases between them. CDR3 length: 16 amino acids. Looked up from germline, CDR1 is SGHDT and CDR2 is YYEEEE.

This clone was picked up one time. The V gene is TRBV6-1, the J gene TRBJ1-5; 7 bases are shared with TRBD1. V lost 6 bases, J lost 5 bases, and 7 bases stayed unmatched. The CDR3 runs 14 residues. In germline, CDR1 is MNHNS, CDR2 SASEGT. CDR3 nucleotides: TGTGCCAGCAGCCGGGACAGCCTTTATCAGCCCCAGCATTTT. It translates to CASSRDSLYQPQHF.